This T cell receptor beta chain was retrieved from a study of shared T cell receptors in the human thymus. The data were produced by immunoSEQ multiplex PCR, yet TCRdb's version contains in-frame clones alone and is incomplete. The sample records 700,000 to 750,000 clones, approximately 85% being singletons. CDR3 length: 20 residues. Between the trimmed V and J ends, which lost 5 bases and 0 bases, there was a span of 26 bases. Germline-derived CDR1 and CDR2 are SGHVS and FQNEAQ. This same sample was also part of a study on human thymus T cells. From that second work: Corrective cardiac operations yielded the resected thymus tissue. Related research found strongly overlapping thymic repertoires in unrelated individuals.

The clonotype originates from a girl under three years old with a congenital heart defect. The sequenced sample was thymocytes. V usage is TRBV7-8 and J usage is TRBJ1-3; possibly TRBD1 for D (5 bases). The CDR3 sequence: CASSRMAAGLTRSSGNTIYF. The DNA of the CDR3 is TGTGCCAGCAGCCGGATGGCGGCAGGGTTGACCCGAAGCTCTGGAAACACCATATATTTT.